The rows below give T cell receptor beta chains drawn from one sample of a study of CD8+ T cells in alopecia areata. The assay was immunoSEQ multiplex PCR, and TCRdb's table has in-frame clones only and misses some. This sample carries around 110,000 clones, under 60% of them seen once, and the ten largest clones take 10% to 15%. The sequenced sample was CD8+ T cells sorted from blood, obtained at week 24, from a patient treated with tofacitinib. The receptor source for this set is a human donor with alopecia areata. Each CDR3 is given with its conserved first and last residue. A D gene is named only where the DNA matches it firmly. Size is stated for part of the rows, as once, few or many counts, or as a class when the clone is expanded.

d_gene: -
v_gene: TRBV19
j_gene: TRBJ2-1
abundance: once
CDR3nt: TGTGCCAGTAGTATAGATCTCGAACAGTCGCAGTTCTTC
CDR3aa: CASSIDLEQSQFF

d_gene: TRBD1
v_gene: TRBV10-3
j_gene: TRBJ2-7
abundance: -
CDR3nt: TGTGCCACCTGGACAGGGGAAGCCTACGAGCAGTACTTC
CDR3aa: CATWTGEAYEQYF

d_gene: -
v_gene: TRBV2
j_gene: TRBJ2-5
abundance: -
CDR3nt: TGTGCCAGCAGGGTGGACAAAGAGACCCAGTACTTC
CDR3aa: CASRVDKETQYF

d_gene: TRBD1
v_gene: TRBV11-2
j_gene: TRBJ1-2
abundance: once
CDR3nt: TGTGCCAGCAGCTTACGCCGGGACAGTCCCTATGGCTACACCTTC
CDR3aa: CASSLRRDSPYGYTF

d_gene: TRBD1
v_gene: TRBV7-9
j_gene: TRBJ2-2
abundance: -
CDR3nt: TGTGCCAGCAGCTCGGGGACAGGTGGCCCCGGGGAGCTGTTTTTT
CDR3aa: CASSSGTGGPGELFF

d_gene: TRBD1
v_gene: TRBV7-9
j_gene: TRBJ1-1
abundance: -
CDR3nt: TGTGCCAGCAGCTTAACAGGGGCGAACACTGAAGCTTTCTTT
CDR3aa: CASSLTGANTEAFF

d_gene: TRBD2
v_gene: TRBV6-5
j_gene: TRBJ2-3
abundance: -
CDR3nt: TGTGCCAGCAGTTACCTAGCGGGGGGCCACACAGATACGCAGTATTTT
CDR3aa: CASSYLAGGHTDTQYF

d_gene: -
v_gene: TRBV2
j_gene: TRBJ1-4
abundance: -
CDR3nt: TGTGCCAGCAGCGACCGGGCGGACGGGATCGGGTATTTGACTAATGAAAAACTGTTTTTT
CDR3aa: CASSDRADGIGYLTNEKLFF

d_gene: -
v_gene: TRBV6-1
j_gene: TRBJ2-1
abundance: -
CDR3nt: TGTGCCAGCAGTGAAACTAGTTGGGATGAGCAGTTCTTC
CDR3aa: CASSETSWDEQFF

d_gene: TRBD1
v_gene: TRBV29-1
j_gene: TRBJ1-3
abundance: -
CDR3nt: TGCAGCGTTGAATTCGTCTTACAGGGGTTTGGGAACACCATATATTTT
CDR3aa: CSVEFVLQGFGNTIYF

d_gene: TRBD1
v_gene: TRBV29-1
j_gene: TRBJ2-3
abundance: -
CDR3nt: TGCAGCGTGATTTACAGGGGAAGTATAGATACGCAGTATTTT
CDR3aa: CSVIYRGSIDTQYF

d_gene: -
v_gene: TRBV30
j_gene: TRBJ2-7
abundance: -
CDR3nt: TGTGCCGGATTATTCGGGACGGACTCCTACGAGCAGTACTTC
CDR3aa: CAGLFGTDSYEQYF

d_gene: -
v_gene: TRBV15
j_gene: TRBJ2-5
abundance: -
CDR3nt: TGTGCCACCAGCAGAGATGGGGCAGTTCAAGAGACCCAGTACTTC
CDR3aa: CATSRDGAVQETQYF

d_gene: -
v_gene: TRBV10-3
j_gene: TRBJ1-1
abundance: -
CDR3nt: TGTGCCATCAGTACCTCGAGTCAGGGAACAAAAGAAGCTTTCTTT
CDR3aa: CAISTSSQGTKEAFF

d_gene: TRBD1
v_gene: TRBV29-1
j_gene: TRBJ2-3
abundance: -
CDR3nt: TGCAGCGTCCAGACAGGGATTGCAGATACGCAGTATTTT
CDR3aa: CSVQTGIADTQYF